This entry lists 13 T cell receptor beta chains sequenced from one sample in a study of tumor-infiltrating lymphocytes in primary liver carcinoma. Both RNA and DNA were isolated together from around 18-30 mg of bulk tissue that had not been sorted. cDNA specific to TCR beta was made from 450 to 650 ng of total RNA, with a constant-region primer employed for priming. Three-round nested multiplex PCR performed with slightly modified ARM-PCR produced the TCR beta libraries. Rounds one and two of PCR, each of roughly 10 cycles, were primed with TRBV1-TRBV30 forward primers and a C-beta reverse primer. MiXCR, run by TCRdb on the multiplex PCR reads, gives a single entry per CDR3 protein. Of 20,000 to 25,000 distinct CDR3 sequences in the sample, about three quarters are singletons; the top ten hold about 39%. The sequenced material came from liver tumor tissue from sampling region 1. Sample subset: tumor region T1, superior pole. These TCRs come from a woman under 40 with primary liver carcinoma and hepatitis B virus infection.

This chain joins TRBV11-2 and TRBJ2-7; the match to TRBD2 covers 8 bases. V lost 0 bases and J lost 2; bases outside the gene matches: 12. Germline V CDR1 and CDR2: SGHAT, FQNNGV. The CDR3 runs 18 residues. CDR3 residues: CASSLDWVSLAGPYEQYF. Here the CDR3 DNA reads TGTGCCAGCAGCTTAGATTGGGTCAGTCTAGCGGGTCCCTACGAGCAGTACTTC. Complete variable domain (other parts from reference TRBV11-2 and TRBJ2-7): EAGVAQSPRYKIIEKRQSVAFWCNPISGHATLYWYQQILGQGPKLLIQFQNNGVVDDSQLPKDRFSAERLKGVDSTLKIQPAKLEDSAVYLCASSLDWVSLAGPYEQYFGPGTRLTVT.

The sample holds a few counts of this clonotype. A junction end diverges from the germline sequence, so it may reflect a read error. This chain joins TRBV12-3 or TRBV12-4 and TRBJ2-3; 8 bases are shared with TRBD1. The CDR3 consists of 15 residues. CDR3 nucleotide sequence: TGTGCCAGCAGTTTATCGTCAGGGGGCACAGATACGCAATATTTT. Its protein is CASSLSSGGTDTQYF.

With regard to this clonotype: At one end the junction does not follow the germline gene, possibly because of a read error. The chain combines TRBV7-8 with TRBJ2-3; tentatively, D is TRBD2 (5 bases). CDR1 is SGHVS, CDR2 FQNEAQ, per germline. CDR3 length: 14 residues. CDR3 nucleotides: TGTGCCGGCAGGTTCTCCAGCGGTCGGGATACGCAGTATTTT. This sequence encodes CAGRFSSGRDTQYF.

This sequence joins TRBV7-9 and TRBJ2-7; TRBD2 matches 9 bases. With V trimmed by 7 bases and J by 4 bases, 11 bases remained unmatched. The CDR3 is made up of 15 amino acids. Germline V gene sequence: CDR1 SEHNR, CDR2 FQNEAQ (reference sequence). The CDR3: CASNLGLAAPYEQYF. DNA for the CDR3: TGTGCCAGCAACTTGGGACTAGCCGCCCCTTACGAGCAGTACTTC.

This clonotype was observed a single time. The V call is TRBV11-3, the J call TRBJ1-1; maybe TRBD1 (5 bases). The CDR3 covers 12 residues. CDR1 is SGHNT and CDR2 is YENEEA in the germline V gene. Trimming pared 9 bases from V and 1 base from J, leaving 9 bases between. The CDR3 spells CASRGGNTEAFF. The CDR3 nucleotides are TGTGCCAGTAGGGGAGGGAACACTGAAGCTTTCTTT.

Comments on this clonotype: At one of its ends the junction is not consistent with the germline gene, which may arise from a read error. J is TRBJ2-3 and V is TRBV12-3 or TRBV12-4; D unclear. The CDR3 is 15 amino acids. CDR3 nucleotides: TGTGCCAGTAGTTTTCCCCCTCCTAGTATAGATACGCAGTATTTT. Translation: CASSFPPPSIDTQYF.

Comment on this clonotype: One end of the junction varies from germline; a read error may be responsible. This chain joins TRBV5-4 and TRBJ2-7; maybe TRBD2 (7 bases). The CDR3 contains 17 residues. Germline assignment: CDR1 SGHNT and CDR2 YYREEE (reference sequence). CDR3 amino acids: CASSYEGYPIWGGEKYF. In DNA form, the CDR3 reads TGTGCCAGCAGCTATGAGGGGTACCCCATTTGGGGGGGCGAGAAGTACTTC.

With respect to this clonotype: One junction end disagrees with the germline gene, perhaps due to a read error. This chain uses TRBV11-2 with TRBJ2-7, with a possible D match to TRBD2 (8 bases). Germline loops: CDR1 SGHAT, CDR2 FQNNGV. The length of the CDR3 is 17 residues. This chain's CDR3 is CASNITGGGSWTYEQYF. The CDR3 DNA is TGTGCCAGCAATATCACGGGAGGGGGCTCTTGGACCTACGAGCAATATTTC.

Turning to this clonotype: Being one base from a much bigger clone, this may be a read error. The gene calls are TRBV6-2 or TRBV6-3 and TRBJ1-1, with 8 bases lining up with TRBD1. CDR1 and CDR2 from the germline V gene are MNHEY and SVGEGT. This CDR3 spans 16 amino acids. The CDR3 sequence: CDSSYFWDRMNTEAFF. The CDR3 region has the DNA TGTGACAGCAGTTACTTCTGGGACAGGATGAACACTGAAGCTTTCTTT.

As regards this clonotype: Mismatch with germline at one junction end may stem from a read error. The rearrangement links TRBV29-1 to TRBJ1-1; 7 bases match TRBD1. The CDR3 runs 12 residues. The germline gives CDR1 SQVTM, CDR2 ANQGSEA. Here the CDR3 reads CSVETGSTESSF. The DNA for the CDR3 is TGCAGCGTCGAGACAGGGAGCACTGAATCTTCATTT.

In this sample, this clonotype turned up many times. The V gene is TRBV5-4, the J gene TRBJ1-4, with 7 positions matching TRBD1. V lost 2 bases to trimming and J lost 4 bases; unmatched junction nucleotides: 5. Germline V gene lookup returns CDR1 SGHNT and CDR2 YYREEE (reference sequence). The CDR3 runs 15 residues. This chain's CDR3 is CASSFNRGLNEKLFF. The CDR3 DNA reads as TGTGCCAGCAGCTTCAACAGGGGACTTAATGAAAAACTGTTTTTT.

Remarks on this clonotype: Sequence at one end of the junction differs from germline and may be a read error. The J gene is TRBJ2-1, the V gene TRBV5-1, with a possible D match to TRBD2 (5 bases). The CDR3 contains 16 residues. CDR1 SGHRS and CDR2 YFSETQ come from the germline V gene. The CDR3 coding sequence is TGCGCCAGCACCCCGTACCCTGACTATTCCTACAATGGGCAGTTCTTC. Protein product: CASTPYPDYSYNGQFF.

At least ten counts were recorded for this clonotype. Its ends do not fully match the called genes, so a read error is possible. The CDR3 spells CASSFGQMNTEAIF. CDR3 in DNA: TGTGCCAGTAGCTTTGGGCAAATGAACACTGAAGCTATCTTT. This chain joins TRBV11-2 and TRBJ1-1; no reliable D call. Per the germline V gene, CDR1 is SGHAT and CDR2 is FQNNGV. There are 14 residues in the CDR3. Full variable domain (remainder filled in from reference TRBV11-2 and TRBJ1-1): EAGVAQSPRYKIIEKRQSVAFWCNPISGHATLYWYQQILGQGPKLLIQFQNNGVVDDSQLPKDRFSAERLKGVDSTLKIQPAKLEDSAVYLCASSFGQMNTEAIFGQGTRLTVV.